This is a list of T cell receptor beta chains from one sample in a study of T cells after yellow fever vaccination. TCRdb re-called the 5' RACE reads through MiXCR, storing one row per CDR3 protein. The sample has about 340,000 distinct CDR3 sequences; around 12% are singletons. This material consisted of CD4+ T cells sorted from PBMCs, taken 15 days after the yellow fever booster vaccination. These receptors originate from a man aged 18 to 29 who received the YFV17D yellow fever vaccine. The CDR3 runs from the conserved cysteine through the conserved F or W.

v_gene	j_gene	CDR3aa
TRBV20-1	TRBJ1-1	CSAPPQGPAEAFF
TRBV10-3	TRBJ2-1	CAIRRGGPNEQFF
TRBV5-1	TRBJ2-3	CASSLGEITDTQYF
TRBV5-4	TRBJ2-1	CASSWYGQGIPFF
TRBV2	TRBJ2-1	CASRQASGYNEQFF
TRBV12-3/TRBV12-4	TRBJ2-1	CASSSYTGRNEQFF
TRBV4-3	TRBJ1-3	CASSPSQAYSGNTIYF
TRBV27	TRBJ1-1	CASSLNQGATEAFF
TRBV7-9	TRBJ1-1	CASSRPEGGNTEAFF
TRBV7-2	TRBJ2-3	CASRNQRGSDTQYF
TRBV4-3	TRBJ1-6	CASSQDRQGASPLHF
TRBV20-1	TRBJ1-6	CSARKGVSSPLHF
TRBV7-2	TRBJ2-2	CASQAWGAGELFF
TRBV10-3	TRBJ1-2	CAISESGLGGYTF
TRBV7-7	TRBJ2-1	CATAAGLANEQFF
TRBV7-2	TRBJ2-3	CASSLDPADTQYF
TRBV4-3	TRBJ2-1	CASSQGVKLSYNEQFF
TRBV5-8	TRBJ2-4	CASSLVHGVGFPKNIQYF
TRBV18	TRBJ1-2	CASSPGPNYGYTF
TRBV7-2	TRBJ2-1	CASSFRLAGGIEQFF
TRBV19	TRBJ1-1	CASSTQTTMGAFF
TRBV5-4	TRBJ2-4	CASSLGTGGRFQYF
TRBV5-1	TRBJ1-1	CASSLRDRVAEAFF
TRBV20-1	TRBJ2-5	CSARSPSGSGETQYF
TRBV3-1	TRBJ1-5	CASSQALGGGAQHF
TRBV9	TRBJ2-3	CASSVYRSRSTDTQYF
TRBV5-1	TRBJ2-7	CASSLEAPSNEQYF
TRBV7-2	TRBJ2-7	CASSPGDYEQYF
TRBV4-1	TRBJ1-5	CASSHDDRGHQPQHF
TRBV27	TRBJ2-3	CASSLSITPPPKDTQYF
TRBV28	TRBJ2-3	CASTPGGLAGGGGEFTSTDKQYF
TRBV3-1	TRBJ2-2	CASSQLLGQSVGELFF
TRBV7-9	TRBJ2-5	CASSLGGGDREETQYF